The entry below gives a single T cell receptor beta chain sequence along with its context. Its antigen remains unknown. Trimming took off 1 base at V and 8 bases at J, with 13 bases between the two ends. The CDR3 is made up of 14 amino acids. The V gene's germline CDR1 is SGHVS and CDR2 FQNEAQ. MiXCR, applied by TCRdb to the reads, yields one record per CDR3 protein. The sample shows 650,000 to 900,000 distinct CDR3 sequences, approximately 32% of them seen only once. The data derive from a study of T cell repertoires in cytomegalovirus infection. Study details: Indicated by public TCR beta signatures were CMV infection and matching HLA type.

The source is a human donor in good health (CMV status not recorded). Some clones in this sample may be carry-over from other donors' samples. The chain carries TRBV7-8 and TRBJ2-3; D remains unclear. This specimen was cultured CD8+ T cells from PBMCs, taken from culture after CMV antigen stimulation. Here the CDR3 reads CASSLDDFVGTQYF. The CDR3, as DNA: TGTGCCAGCAGCTTAGACGACTTCGTGGGTACGCAGTATTTT. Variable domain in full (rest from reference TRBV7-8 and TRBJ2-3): GAGVSQSPRYKVAKRGQDVALRCDPISGHVSLFWYQQALGQGPEFLTYFQNEAQLDKSGLPSDRFFAERPEGSVSTLKIQRTQQEDSAVYLCASSLDDFVGTQYFGPGTRLTVL.